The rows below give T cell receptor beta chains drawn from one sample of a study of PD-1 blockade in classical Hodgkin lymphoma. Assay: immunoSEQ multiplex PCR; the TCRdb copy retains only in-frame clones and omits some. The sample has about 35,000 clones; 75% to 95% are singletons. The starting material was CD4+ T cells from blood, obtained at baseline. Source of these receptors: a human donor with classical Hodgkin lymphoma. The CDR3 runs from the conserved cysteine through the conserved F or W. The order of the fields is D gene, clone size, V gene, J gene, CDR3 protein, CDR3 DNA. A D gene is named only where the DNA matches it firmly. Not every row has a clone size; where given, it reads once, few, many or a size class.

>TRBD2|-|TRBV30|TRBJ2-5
CAWSATRTSGRARQETQYF
TGTGCCTGGAGCGCTACAAGGACTAGCGGGAGGGCCCGGCAAGAGACCCAGTACTTC
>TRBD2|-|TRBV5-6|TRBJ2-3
CASSILGLAASTDTQYF
TGTGCCAGCAGTATCCTCGGACTAGCGGCTAGCACAGATACGCAGTATTTT
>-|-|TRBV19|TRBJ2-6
CASSGTSGANVLTF
TGTGCCAGTAGTGGGACCTCTGGGGCCAACGTCCTGACTTTC
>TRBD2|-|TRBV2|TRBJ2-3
CASSGTSGSYTQYF
TGTGCCAGCAGCGGGACTAGCGGGAGTTATACGCAGTATTTT
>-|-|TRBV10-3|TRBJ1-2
CATPQGENYGYTF
TGTGCCACCCCCCAAGGGGAAAACTATGGCTACACCTTC
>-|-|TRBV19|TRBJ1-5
CASRSQFYSNQPQHF
TGTGCCAGTAGAAGTCAGTTTTATAGCAATCAGCCCCAGCATTTT
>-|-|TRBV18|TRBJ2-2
CASSPIGTGELFF
TGTGCCAGCTCACCGATAGGGACCGGGGAGCTGTTTTTT
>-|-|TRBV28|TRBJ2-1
CASSLKYNEQFF
TGTGCCAGCAGTTTGAAGTACAATGAGCAGTTCTTC
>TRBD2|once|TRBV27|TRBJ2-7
CASSSWTSGTSYEQYF
TGTGCCAGCAGTTCTTGGACTAGCGGGACCTCCTACGAGCAGTACTTC
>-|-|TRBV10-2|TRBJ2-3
CASSPFGGSPPDTQYF
TGCGCCAGCAGCCCCTTTGGTGGGAGCCCCCCAGATACGCAGTATTTT
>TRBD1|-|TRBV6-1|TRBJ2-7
CAARQGVGEQYF
TGTGCCGCCCGACAGGGAGTTGGGGAGCAGTACTTC
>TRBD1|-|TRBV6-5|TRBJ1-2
CASRTDRDYGYTF
TGTGCCAGCAGGACCGACAGGGACTATGGCTACACCTTC
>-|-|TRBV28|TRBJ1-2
CASSRYYGYTF
TGTGCCAGCAGCCGATACTATGGCTACACCTTC
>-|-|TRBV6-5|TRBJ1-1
CASSYGRANTEAFF
TGTGCCAGCAGTTACGGGAGGGCCAACACTGAAGCTTTCTTT
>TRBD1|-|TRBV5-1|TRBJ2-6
CASSHTGTGGGGANVLTF
TGCGCCAGCAGCCATACCGGGACAGGGGGCGGTGGGGCCAACGTCCTGACTTTC
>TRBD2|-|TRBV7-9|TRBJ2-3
CASSLARASGSTDTQYF
TGTGCCAGCAGCTTAGCGCGGGCTAGCGGGAGCACAGATACGCAGTATTTT
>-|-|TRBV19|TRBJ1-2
CASSLGNYGYTF
TGTGCCAGTAGTCTGGGCAACTATGGCTACACCTTC
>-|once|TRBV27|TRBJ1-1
CASSPTGTTEAFF
TGTGCCAGCAGTCCCACAGGGACCACTGAAGCTTTCTTT
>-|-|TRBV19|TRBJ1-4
CASNTPDGTTNEKLFF
TGTGCCAGTAACACTCCGGACGGAACAACTAATGAAAAACTGTTTTTT
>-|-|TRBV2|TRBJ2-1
CASAPPVTAYNEQFF
TGTGCCAGCGCCCCCCCGGTGACGGCTTACAATGAGCAGTTCTTC
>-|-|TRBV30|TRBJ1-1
CASQPMNTEAFF
TGTGCCTCACAGCCCATGAACACTGAAGCTTTCTTT
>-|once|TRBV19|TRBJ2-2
CASSIPLANTGELFF
TGTGCCAGTAGTATCCCACTAGCGAACACCGGGGAGCTGTTTTTT
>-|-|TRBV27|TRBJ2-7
CASTRTLSHEQYF
TGTGCCAGCACCCGGACACTTAGCCACGAGCAGTACTTC
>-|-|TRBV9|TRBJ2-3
CASSVGGRSTDTQYF
TGTGCCAGCAGCGTAGGAGGGAGAAGCACAGATACGCAGTATTTT
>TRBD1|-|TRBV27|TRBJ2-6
CASSLLTGAGANVLTF
TGTGCCAGCAGTTTACTAACAGGGGCTGGGGCCAACGTCCTGACTTTC
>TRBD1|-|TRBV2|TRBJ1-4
CASRDRGVKLFF
TGTGCCAGCCGGGACAGGGGCGTAAAACTGTTTTTT
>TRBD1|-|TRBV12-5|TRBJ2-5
CASGLGTGGPKETQYF
TGTGCTAGTGGTCTAGGGACAGGGGGCCCGAAAGAGACCCAGTACTTC
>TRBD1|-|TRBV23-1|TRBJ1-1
CASSRKGQGADAFF
TGCGCCAGCAGTCGAAAGGGTCAGGGGGCGGATGCTTTCTTT
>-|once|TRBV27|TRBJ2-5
CASSLLSGRRETQYF
TGTGCCAGCAGTTTATTGTCCGGGAGACGGGAGACCCAGTACTTC
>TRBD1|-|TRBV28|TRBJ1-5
CASSVADRGRANQPQHF
TGTGCCAGCAGTGTTGCCGACAGGGGACGGGCCAATCAGCCCCAGCATTTT
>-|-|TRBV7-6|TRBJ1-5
CASSLRSNQPQHF
TGTGCCAGCAGCTTAAGGTCCAATCAGCCCCAGCATTTT
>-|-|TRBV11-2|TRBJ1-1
CASSFGQLEDAFF
TGTGCCAGCAGCTTCGGACAGTTGGAGGATGCTTTCTTT
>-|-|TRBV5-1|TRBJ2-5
CASSFTSLGQETQYF
TGCGCCAGCAGCTTTACATCCTTAGGCCAAGAGACCCAGTACTTC
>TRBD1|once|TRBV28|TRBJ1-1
CASSERTGATEAFF
TGTGCCAGCAGTGAACGCACAGGGGCCACTGAAGCTTTCTTT
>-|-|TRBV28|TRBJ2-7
CASSSLQRTSAYEQYF
TGTGCCAGCAGTTCCCTTCAGCGGACTTCCGCCTACGAGCAGTACTTC
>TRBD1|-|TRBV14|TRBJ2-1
CASSPRQGAGEQFF
TGTGCCAGCAGCCCCCGACAGGGGGCGGGGGAGCAGTTCTTC
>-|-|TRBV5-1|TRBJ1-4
CASSFVAGVNEKLFF
TGCGCCAGCAGCTTCGTTGCAGGGGTTAATGAAAAACTGTTTTTT
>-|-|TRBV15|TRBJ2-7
CATSNDNGGTYEQYF
TGTGCCACCAGCAATGACAATGGGGGCACTTACGAGCAGTACTTC
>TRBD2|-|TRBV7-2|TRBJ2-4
CASSLEGLAGGLAKNIQYF
TGTGCCAGCAGCTTAGAGGGACTAGCGGGAGGTCTAGCCAAAAACATTCAGTACTTC
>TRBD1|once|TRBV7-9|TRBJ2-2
CASSLRGSTGELFF
TGTGCCAGCAGCCTCAGGGGGTCAACCGGGGAGCTGTTTTTT
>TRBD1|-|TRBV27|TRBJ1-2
CASSWDSSNYGYTF
TGTGCCAGCAGTTGGGACAGTTCTAACTATGGCTACACCTTC
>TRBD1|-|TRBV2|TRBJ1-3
CASRKEGASGNTIYF
TGTGCCAGCAGAAAAGAGGGGGCCTCTGGAAACACCATATATTTT
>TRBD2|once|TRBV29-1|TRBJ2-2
CSGAGAGGLYTGELFF
TGCAGCGGCGCCGGGGCGGGAGGTTTATACACCGGGGAGCTGTTTTTT
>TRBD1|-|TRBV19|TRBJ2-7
CASGTGVIGEQYF
TGTGCCAGTGGGACAGGGGTGATTGGCGAGCAGTACTTC
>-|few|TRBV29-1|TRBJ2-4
CSVQTMDIQYF
TGCAGCGTTCAGACTATGGACATTCAGTACTTC
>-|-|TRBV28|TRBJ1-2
CASSLIQNYGYTF
TGTGCCAGCAGTTTAATACAGAACTATGGCTACACCTTC
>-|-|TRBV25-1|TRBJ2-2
CASSEYRRGGDTGELFF
TGTGCCAGCAGTGAATATCGGCGGGGTGGTGACACCGGGGAGCTGTTTTTT
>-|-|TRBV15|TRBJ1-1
CATSSLGLRRLNTEAFF
TGTGCCACCAGCAGTTTGGGACTCAGGCGATTGAACACTGAAGCTTTCTTT
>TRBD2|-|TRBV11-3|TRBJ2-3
CASSLAGTQYF
TGTGCCAGCAGCCTAGCGGGTACGCAGTATTTT
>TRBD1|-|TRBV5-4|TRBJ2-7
CASSRLQGALYEQYF
TGTGCCAGCAGCCGCTTACAGGGGGCCCTCTACGAGCAGTACTTC
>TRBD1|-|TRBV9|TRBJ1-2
CASSVVDRVGDGYTF
TGTGCCAGCAGCGTCGTGGACAGGGTGGGGGATGGCTACACCTTC
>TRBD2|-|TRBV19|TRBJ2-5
CASSMDTTSGQETQYF
TGTGCCAGTAGTATGGATACGACTAGCGGCCAAGAGACCCAGTACTTC
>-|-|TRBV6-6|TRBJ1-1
CASSSLGSGTEAFF
TGTGCCAGCAGTTCCCTTGGAAGTGGCACTGAAGCTTTCTTT
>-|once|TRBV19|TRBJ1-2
CASSISTALAGYGYTF
TGTGCCAGTAGTATTTCGACAGCCCTGGCGGGCTATGGCTACACCTTC